This T cell receptor (beta chain) was sequenced for a study of cytomegalovirus exposure and HLA in healthy donors. Study-level points and caveats: Analyses of presence and absence presupposed an approximately uniform sequencing depth across donors. No immune exposure information besides CMV serostatus was available. As a later analysis showed, a missense DCLRE1C variant was linked to trimming of TCR beta V- and J-genes.

Concerning this clone itself: No antigen is known for it.

The CDR3 loop spans 15 amino acids. The V gene lost 5 bases and the J gene lost 2 bases, with 14 bases spanning the gap. CDR1 and CDR2 (germline): KGHSH, LQKENI. 60 Vbeta and 13 Jbeta primers were used in PCR. Method: immunoSEQ multiplex PCR; TCRdb's copy keeps in-frame clones and lacks some. In the table there are roughly 120,000 clones, roughly four fifths of which are singletons. The chain couples TRBV18 to TRBJ2-3; D not resolved. The sequencing sample was made of PBMCs. The TCR originated in a woman younger than 35 in good health and CMV-seronegative. The CDR3 here is CASSSRNRFTDTQYF. CDR3 bases: TGTGCCAGCTCATCGAGGAACCGCTTCACAGATACGCAGTATTTT.